A selection of T cell receptor beta chains follows, all from one sample in a study of blood T cell repertoires in COVID-19. TCRdb keeps only in-frame clones here, not all; method: immunoSEQ multiplex PCR. The table has fewer than 700,000 clones, around 90% seen once. The sequenced sample was peripheral blood. The origin of the receptors is a woman between 45 and 65 years old with COVID-19, enrolled during active disease. CDR3s include the opening cysteine and the closing phenylalanine or tryptophan. Each record gives: V gene, D gene, J gene, clone size, CDR3 protein, CDR3 DNA. The D gene is left open where the match is weak. The listing skips clone size in some rows; elsewhere it reads once, few, many or a size class.

v_gene: TRBV11-2; d_gene: TRBD2; j_gene: TRBJ2-3; abundance: -; CDR3aa: CASSSRLAGGRADTQYF; CDR3nt: TGTGCCAGCAGCTCGCGACTAGCGGGGGGCCGAGCAGATACGCAGTATTTT
v_gene: TRBV2; d_gene: -; j_gene: TRBJ1-2; abundance: few; CDR3aa: CASSYLTALSGYTF; CDR3nt: TGTGCCAGCAGCTACCTCACAGCCCTCTCCGGCTACACCTTC
v_gene: TRBV4-1; d_gene: -; j_gene: TRBJ2-7; abundance: -; CDR3aa: CASSQGIGGAYEQYF; CDR3nt: TGCGCCAGCAGCCAAGGGATAGGCGGGGCCTACGAGCAGTACTTC
v_gene: TRBV29-1; d_gene: TRBD1; j_gene: TRBJ1-1; abundance: -; CDR3aa: CSAGSGQGNAFF; CDR3nt: TGCAGCGCCGGGTCGGGACAGGGGAATGCTTTCTTT
v_gene: TRBV3-1/TRBV3-2; d_gene: -; j_gene: TRBJ2-7; abundance: -; CDR3aa: CASSQRGYEQYF; CDR3nt: TGTGCCAGCAGCCAAAGAGGCTACGAGCAGTACTTC
v_gene: TRBV7-7; d_gene: -; j_gene: TRBJ1-2; abundance: -; CDR3aa: CASSLAPEWSWDGYTF; CDR3nt: TGTGCCAGCAGCTTAGCGCCCGAGTGGAGTTGGGATGGCTACACCTTC
v_gene: TRBV5-4; d_gene: -; j_gene: TRBJ2-1; abundance: -; CDR3aa: CASSLFDEQFF; CDR3nt: TGTGCCAGCAGCTTGTTCGATGAGCAGTTCTTC
v_gene: TRBV19; d_gene: TRBD1; j_gene: TRBJ1-5; abundance: -; CDR3aa: CASTLTGGNQPQHF; CDR3nt: TGTGCCAGTACCCTTACAGGGGGCAATCAGCCCCAGCATTTT
v_gene: TRBV10-3; d_gene: -; j_gene: TRBJ1-1; abundance: once; CDR3aa: CAITPILNTEAFF; CDR3nt: TGTGCCATCACGCCCATTCTAAACACTGAAGCTTTCTTT
v_gene: TRBV24-1; d_gene: -; j_gene: TRBJ1-4; abundance: -; CDR3aa: CATSRTQPPF; CDR3nt: TGTGCCACCAGTAGGACACAACCCCCTTTT
v_gene: TRBV10-3; d_gene: TRBD1; j_gene: TRBJ2-3; abundance: -; CDR3aa: CAITAGQGADTQYF; CDR3nt: TGTGCCATCACCGCGGGACAGGGGGCAGATACGCAGTATTTT
v_gene: TRBV19; d_gene: -; j_gene: TRBJ1-2; abundance: once; CDR3aa: CASSMYEQFYGYTF; CDR3nt: TGTGCCAGTAGTATGTATGAACAGTTCTATGGCTACACCTTC
v_gene: TRBV4-2; d_gene: -; j_gene: TRBJ1-5; abundance: -; CDR3aa: CASSQVNAINQPQHF; CDR3nt: TGTGCCAGCAGCCAAGTTAATGCTATCAATCAGCCCCAGCATTTT
v_gene: TRBV6-5; d_gene: -; j_gene: TRBJ1-2; abundance: -; CDR3aa: CASSYSTQGMGGYTF; CDR3nt: TGTGCCAGCAGTTACTCCACTCAGGGTATGGGTGGCTACACCTTC
v_gene: TRBV12-3/TRBV12-4; d_gene: -; j_gene: TRBJ1-5; abundance: -; CDR3aa: CASTTGNQPQHF; CDR3nt: TGTGCCAGCACCACAGGGAACCAGCCCCAGCATTTT
v_gene: TRBV2; d_gene: -; j_gene: TRBJ1-4; abundance: -; CDR3aa: CASSEASGWGEKLFF; CDR3nt: TGTGCCAGCAGTGAAGCGTCAGGGTGGGGTGAAAAACTGTTTTTT
v_gene: TRBV12-3/TRBV12-4; d_gene: -; j_gene: TRBJ2-1; abundance: -; CDR3aa: CASSFLYNEQFF; CDR3nt: TGTGCCAGCAGCTTTCTATACAATGAGCAGTTCTTC
v_gene: TRBV11-2; d_gene: TRBD1; j_gene: TRBJ1-1; abundance: -; CDR3aa: CASSSGQGETEAFF; CDR3nt: TGTGCCAGCAGCTCGGGACAGGGAGAAACTGAAGCTTTCTTT
v_gene: TRBV18; d_gene: -; j_gene: TRBJ1-4; abundance: -; CDR3aa: CASSPRQRNEKLFF; CDR3nt: TGTGCCAGCTCACCACGACAGCGCAATGAAAAACTGTTTTTT
v_gene: TRBV5-4; d_gene: -; j_gene: TRBJ2-7; abundance: -; CDR3aa: CASSEDYYEQYF; CDR3nt: TGTGCCAGCAGCGAGGACTACTACGAGCAGTACTTC
v_gene: TRBV10-3; d_gene: -; j_gene: TRBJ2-2; abundance: -; CDR3aa: CAISEAYNTGELFF; CDR3nt: TGTGCCATCAGTGAGGCCTATAACACCGGGGAGCTGTTTTTT